The 13 T cell receptor beta chains below all came from one sample that was sequenced in a study of cytomegalovirus exposure and HLA in healthy donors (TCRdb year 2017). The library relied on the immunoSEQ multiplex PCR assay. A mixture of 60 forward primers for TCR Vbeta segments and 13 reverse primers for TCR Jbeta segments was used in the multiplex PCR. The source is immuneACCESS, and TCRdb retained only in-frame sequences with V and J called. Part of the clones is not carried over; for the studies checked, unresolved V genes explain less than half of this, and the remainder is unexplained. Across this sample there are a few hundred thousand clones, with 80% to 95% seen only once. The ten largest clones capture roughly 1.6% of the sample. Source material: PBMCs. These receptors originate from a girl aged 2 to 10 in good health and CMV-seronegative.

V usage is TRBV15 and J usage is TRBJ1-2, with 9 bases fitting TRBD1. In germline, CDR1 is LNHNV, CDR2 YYDKDF (reference sequence). V dropped 5 bases and J dropped 4; count of bases not matched to a gene: 8. The CDR3 is made up of 15 amino acids. The chain's CDR3 is CATSGQGKSLYGYTF. The CDR3 bases are TGTGCCACCAGCGGACAGGGGAAGTCCCTCTATGGCTACACCTTC.

In its sample, this clone was seen once. One junction end disagrees with the germline gene, perhaps due to a read error. The chain joins TRBV6-5 to TRBJ2-7, with 9 bases identical to TRBD1. Looked up from germline, CDR1 is MNHEY and CDR2 is SVGAGI. The CDR3 covers 15 residues. CDR3 loop: CASRYSGTGTYEQYF. As DNA, the CDR3 is TGTGCCAGCAGGTACTCCGGGACAGGGACCTACGAGCAGTACTTC.

About this clone itself: The identical CDR3 is also encoded by other nucleotide sequences in the sample. The chain combines TRBV6-5 with TRBJ2-3; no reliable D call. Germline CDR1 and CDR2: MNHEY and SVGAGI. V was clipped by 5 bases and J by 0 bases, with 3 bases between them. CDR3 length: 12 residues. The CDR3 DNA reads as TGTGCCAGCAGTGGCAGCACAGATACGCAGTATTTT. Its translation: CASSGSTDTQYF.

J is TRBJ2-1 and V is TRBV5-1, with 15 bases matching TRBD2. J was trimmed by 5 bases and V by 4 bases; bases with no gene match: 4. CDR3 length: 16 residues. Per the germline V gene, CDR1 is SGHRS and CDR2 is YFSETQ. In DNA form, the CDR3 reads TGCGCCAGCAGCAGGGGACTAGCGGGGGGCAACAATGAGCAGTTCTTC. The encoded protein is CASSRGLAGGNNEQFF.

The rearrangement uses TRBV11-2 and TRBJ1-3; D gene unclear. Trimming left V 4 bases short and J 2 bases short, with 12 bases between. CDR3 size: 15 residues. Germline loops: CDR1 SGHAT, CDR2 FQNNGV. CDR3 protein: CASSSVSRTGNTIYF. CDR3 nucleotides: TGTGCCAGCAGCTCAGTATCTAGAACTGGAAACACCATATATTTT.

In the case of this clone: Different DNA sequences within this sample yield the same CDR3. V usage is TRBV7-2 and J usage is TRBJ2-1, with D uncertain. This CDR3 has 13 amino acids. Looked up from germline, CDR1 is SGHTA and CDR2 is FQGNSA. V was trimmed by 8 bases and J by 0 bases, leaving 8 bases between them. The CDR3 DNA reads TGTGCCAGCGTCTCTAGCTCCTACAATGAGCAGTTCTTC. Translated, it gives CASVSSSYNEQFF. The full variable domain, its missing parts supplied by reference TRBV7-2 and TRBJ2-1, is GAGVSQSPSNKVTEKGKDVELRCDPISGHTALYWYRQSLGQGLEFLIYFQGNSAPDKSGLPSDRFSAERTGGSVSTLTIQRTQQEDSAVYLCASVSSSYNEQFFGPGTRLTVL.

The J gene is TRBJ2-7, the V gene TRBV6-1, with D maybe TRBD2 (6 bases). CDR1 is MNHNS and CDR2 is SASEGT in the germline V gene. Trimming shortened V by 5 bases and J by 5 bases, and 16 bases separated the two germline ends. The CDR3 length is 14 residues. The CDR3 nucleotides read TGTGCCAGCAGTCGTGGGACTGCCCCCGACGAGCAGTACTTC. It yields the protein CASSRGTAPDEQYF.

The gene calls are TRBV11-3 and TRBJ2-3, with D possibly matching TRBD2 (6 bases). The CDR3 runs 12 residues. Looked up from germline, CDR1 is SGHNT and CDR2 is YENEEA. The V gene lost 3 bases and the J gene lost 10 bases, with 11 bases spanning the gap. CDR3 protein: CASSFIGEAQYF. The DNA for the CDR3 is TGTGCCAGCAGCTTTATCGGGGAGGCGCAGTATTTT.

The V gene is TRBV7-6, the J gene TRBJ2-3; 12 bases align to TRBD2. The V gene end was trimmed by 5 bases and the J gene end by 0 bases; junction bases not matched to a gene: 6. The CDR3 covers 17 residues. Germline V gene data show CDR1 as SGHVS and CDR2 as FNYEAQ. In DNA, the CDR3 is TGTGCCAGCAGCGGACGGACTAGCGGGACTAGCACAGATACGCAGTATTTT. Protein product: CASSGRTSGTSTDTQYF.

V is TRBV27 and J is TRBJ2-5, with 12 nucleotides matching TRBD1. V shed 5 bases, J shed 4 bases, and the junction held 14 bases outside the gene matches. Per germline, CDR1 MNHEY and CDR2 SMNVEV (reference sequence). The CDR3 length is 18 residues. The DNA for the CDR3 is TGTGCCAGCAGTCCTGGGACAGGGGGCGGGAGGTGGGGAGAGACCCAGTACTTC. This gives the protein CASSPGTGGGRWGETQYF.

The CDR3, as DNA: TGTGCCAGCAGCACACTCAGACTAGTTCGGGAGACCCAGTACTTC. Protein: CASSTLRLVRETQYF. The V gene is TRBV27, the J gene TRBJ2-5; the D gene is possibly TRBD2 (6 bases). CDR3 length: 15 amino acids. CDR1 MNHEY and CDR2 SMNVEV come from the germline V gene (reference sequence). Trimming removed 6 bases from V and 5 bases from J, with 19 bases in between.

Worth noting for this clone: The same CDR3 arises from other DNA sequences in this sample as well. This chain uses TRBV27 with TRBJ2-6; possibly TRBD2 for D (5 bases). The CDR3 spans 16 residues. CDR1 is MNHEY and CDR2 is SMNVEV in the germline V gene (reference sequence). Trimming removed 2 bases at V and 0 bases at J, with 8 bases between. The CDR3 loop is CASSLSGSSGANVLTF. The CDR3 coding sequence is TGTGCCAGCAGTTTAAGCGGAAGCTCTGGGGCCAACGTCCTGACTTTC.

As to this clone: The same CDR3 arises from other DNA sequences in this sample as well. The rearrangement joins TRBV12-5 to TRBJ2-7, with 7 bases that match TRBD2. Looked up from germline, CDR1 is LGHNT and CDR2 is FRNRAP. CDR3 size: 11 residues. The CDR3 region has the DNA TGTGCCTCGGGGGAGGGGTACGAGCAGTACTTC. Translating it yields CASGEGYEQYF.